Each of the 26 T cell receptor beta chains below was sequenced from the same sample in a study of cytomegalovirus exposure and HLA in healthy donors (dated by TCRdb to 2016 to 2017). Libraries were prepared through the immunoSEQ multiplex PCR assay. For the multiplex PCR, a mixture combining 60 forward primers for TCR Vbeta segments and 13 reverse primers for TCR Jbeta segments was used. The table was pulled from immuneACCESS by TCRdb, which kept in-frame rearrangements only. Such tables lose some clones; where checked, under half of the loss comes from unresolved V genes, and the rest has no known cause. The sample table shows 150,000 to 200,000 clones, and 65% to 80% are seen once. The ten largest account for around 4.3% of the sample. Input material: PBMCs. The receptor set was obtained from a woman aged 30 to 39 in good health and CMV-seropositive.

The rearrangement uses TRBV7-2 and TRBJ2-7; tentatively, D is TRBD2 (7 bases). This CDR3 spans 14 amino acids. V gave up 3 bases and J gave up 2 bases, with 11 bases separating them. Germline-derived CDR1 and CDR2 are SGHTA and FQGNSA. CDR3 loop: CASSFGGPTYEQYF. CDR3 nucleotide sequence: TGTGCCAGCAGCTTCGGGGGGCCTACCTACGAGCAGTACTTC.

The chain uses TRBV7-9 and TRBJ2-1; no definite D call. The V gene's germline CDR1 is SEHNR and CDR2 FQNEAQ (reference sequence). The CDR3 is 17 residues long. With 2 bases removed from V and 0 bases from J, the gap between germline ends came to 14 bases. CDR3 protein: CASSLLSRFSSYNEQFF. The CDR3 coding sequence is TGTGCCAGCAGCTTATTAAGTCGTTTCAGCTCCTACAATGAGCAGTTCTTC.

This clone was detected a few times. The CDR3 loop reads CASSIPQGGRTEAFF. The CDR3 DNA reads as TGTGCCAGCAGCATACCACAGGGCGGGCGTACTGAAGCTTTCTTT. This chain joins TRBV5-6 and TRBJ1-1, with D maybe TRBD1 (6 bases). Trimming pared 4 bases from V and 5 bases from J, leaving 18 bases between. The CDR3 loop spans 15 amino acids. CDR1 SGHDT and CDR2 YYEEEE come from the germline V gene.

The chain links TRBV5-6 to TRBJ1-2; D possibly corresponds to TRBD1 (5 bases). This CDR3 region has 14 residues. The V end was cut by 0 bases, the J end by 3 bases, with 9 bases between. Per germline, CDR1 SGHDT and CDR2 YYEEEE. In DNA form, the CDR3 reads TGTGCCAGCAGCTTGGTGGGCAGGGACTATGGCTACACCTTC. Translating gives CASSLVGRDYGYTF.

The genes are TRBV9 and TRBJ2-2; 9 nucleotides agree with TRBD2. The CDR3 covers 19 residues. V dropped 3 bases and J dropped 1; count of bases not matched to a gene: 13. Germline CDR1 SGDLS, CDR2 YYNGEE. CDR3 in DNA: TGTGCCAGCAGCGATCGACTAGCGGAGATAACTATGAACACCGGGGAGCTGTTTTTT. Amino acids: CASSDRLAEITMNTGELFF.

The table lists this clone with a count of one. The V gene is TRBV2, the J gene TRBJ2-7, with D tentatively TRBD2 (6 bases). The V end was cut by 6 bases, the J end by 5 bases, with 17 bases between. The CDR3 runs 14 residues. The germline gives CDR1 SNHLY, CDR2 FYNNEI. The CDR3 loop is CASRSWGVGDEQYF. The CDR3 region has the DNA TGTGCCAGCAGATCCTGGGGGGTAGGGGACGAGCAGTACTTC.

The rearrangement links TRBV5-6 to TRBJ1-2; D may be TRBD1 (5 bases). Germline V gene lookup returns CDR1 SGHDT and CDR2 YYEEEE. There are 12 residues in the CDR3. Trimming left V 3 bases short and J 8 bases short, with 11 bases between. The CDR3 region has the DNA TGTGCCAGCAGCTCTGGACACGGCGGCTACACCTTC. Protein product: CASSSGHGGYTF.

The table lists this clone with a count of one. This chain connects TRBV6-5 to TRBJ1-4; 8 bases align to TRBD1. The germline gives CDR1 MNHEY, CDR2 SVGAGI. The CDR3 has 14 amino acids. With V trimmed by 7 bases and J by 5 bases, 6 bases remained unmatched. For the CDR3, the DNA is TGTGCCAGCAAACCGGGACAGGTCAATGAAAAACTGTTTTTT. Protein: CASKPGQVNEKLFF.

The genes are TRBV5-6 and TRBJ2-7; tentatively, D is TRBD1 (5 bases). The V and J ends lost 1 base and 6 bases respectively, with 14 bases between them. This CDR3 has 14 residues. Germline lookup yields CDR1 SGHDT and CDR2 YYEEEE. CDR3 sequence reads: CASSLQGPFSEQYF. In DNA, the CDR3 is TGTGCCAGCAGCTTGCAGGGCCCCTTTTCCGAGCAGTACTTC.

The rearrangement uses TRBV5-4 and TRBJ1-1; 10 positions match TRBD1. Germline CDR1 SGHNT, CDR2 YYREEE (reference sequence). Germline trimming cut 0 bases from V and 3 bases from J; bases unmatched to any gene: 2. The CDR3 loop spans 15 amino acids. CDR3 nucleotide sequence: TGTGCCAGCAGCTTGGAAGGGACAGGGGACACTGAAGCTTTCTTT. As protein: CASSLEGTGDTEAFF.

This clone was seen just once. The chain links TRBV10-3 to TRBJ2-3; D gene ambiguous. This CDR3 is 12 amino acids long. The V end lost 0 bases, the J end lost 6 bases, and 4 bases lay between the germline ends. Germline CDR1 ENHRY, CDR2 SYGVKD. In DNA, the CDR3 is TGTGCCATCAGTGAGTCCGGGGATACGCAGTATTTT. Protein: CAISESGDTQYF.

CDR3 coding DNA: TGTGCCAGCAGCTTAGGCCCTAGCGGGGGGGCCCTCCAAGAGACCCAGTACTTC. Amino acid sequence: CASSLGPSGGALQETQYF. V and J are TRBV11-2 and TRBJ2-5; the match to TRBD2 covers 12 bases. Unmatched junction bases numbered 7, after V lost 1 base and J lost 1 base. Germline V lookup: CDR1 SGHAT, CDR2 FQNNGV. The CDR3 has 18 amino acids.

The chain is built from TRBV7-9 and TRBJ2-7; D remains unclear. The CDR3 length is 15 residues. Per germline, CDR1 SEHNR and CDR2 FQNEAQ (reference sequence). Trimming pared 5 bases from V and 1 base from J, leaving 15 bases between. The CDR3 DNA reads TGTGCCAGCAGCAGCCCGGAGACCGCGTCCTACGAGCAGTACTTC. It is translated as CASSSPETASYEQYF.

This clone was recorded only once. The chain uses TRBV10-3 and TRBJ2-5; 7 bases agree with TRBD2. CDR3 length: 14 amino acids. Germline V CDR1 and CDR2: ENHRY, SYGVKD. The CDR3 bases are TGTGCGATCGGCGGGGGTGGGACCCAAGAGACCCAGTACTTC. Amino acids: CAIGGGGTQETQYF.

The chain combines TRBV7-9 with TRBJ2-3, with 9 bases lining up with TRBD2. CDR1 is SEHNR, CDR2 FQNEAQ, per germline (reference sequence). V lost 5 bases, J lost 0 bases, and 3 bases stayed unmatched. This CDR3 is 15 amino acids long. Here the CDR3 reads CASSPSGISTDTQYF. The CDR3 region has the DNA TGTGCCAGCAGCCCTAGCGGGATAAGCACAGATACGCAGTATTTT.

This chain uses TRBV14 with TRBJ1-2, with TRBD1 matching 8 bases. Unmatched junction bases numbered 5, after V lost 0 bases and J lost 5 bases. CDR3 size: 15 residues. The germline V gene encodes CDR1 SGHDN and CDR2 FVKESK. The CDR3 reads CASSQDVRGPYGYTF. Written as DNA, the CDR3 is TGTGCCAGCAGCCAAGATGTCAGGGGGCCGTATGGCTACACCTTC.

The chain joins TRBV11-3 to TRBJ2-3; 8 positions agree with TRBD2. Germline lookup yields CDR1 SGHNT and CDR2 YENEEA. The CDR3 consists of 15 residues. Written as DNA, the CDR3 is TGTGCGAGCGGGGGCGGGAGGCCCAGCACAGATACGCAGTATTTT. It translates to CASGGGRPSTDTQYF.

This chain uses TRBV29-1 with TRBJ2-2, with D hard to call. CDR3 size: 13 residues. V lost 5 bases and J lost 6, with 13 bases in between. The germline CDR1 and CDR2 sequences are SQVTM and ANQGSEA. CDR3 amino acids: CSVLRPLSGELFF. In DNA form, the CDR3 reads TGCAGCGTTCTGCGGCCGTTGTCCGGGGAGCTGTTTTTT.

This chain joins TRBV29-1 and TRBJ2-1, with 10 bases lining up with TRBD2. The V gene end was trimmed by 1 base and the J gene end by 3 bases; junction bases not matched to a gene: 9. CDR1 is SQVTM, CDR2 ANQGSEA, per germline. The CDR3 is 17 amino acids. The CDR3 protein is CSVEGPGLANVYNEQFF. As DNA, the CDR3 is TGCAGCGTTGAAGGCCCGGGACTAGCGAACGTCTACAATGAGCAGTTCTTC.

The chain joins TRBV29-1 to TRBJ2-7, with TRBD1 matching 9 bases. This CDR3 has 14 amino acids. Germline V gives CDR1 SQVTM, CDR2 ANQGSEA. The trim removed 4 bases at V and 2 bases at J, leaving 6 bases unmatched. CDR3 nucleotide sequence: TGCAGCGTTGCGGTCCGGGACAGGGCCTACGAGCAGTACTTC. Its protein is CSVAVRDRAYEQYF.

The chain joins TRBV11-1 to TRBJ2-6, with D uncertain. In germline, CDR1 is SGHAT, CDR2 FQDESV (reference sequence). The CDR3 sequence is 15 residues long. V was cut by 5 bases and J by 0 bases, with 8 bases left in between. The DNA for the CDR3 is TGTGCCAGCAGCGTCAGTGGCTCTGGGGCCAACGTCCTGACTTTC. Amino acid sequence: CASSVSGSGANVLTF.

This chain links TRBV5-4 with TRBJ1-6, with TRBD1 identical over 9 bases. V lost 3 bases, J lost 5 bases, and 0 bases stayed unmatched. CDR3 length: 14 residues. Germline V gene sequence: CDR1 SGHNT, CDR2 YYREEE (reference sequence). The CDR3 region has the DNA TGTGCCAGCAGCTGGGACAGGGATAATTCACCCCTCCACTTT. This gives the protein CASSWDRDNSPLHF.

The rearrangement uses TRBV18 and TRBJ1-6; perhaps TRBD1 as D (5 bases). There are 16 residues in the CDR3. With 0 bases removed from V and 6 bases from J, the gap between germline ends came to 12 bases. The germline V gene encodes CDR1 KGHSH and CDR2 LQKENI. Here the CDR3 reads CASSPPGRGGNSPLHF. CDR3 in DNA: TGTGCCAGCTCACCACCGGGGCGGGGCGGTAATTCACCCCTCCACTTT.

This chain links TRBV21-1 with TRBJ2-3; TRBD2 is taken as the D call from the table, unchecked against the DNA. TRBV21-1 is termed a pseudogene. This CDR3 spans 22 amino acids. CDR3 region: CASSKKVGRFGGESDSTDTQYF. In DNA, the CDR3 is TGTGCCAGCAGCAAAAAGGTGGGACGGTTCGGGGGAGAATCCGACAGCACAGATACGCAGTATTTT.

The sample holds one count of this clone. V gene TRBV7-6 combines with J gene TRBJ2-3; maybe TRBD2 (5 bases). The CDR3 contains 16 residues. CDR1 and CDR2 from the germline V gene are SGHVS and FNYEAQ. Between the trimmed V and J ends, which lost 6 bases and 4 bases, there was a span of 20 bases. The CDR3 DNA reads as TGTGCCAGCAGACGCACCCTCGGAGCTAGCCCAGATACGCAGTATTTT. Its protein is CASRRTLGASPDTQYF.

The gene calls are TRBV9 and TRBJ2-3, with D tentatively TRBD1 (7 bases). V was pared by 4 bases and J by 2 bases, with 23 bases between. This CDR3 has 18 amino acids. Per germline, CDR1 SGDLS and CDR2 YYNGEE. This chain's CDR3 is CASSYEEGGQIPTDTQYF. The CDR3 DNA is TGTGCCAGCAGCTACGAGGAGGGGGGACAGATCCCCACAGATACGCAGTATTTT.